The 16 T cell receptor beta chains below all came from one sample that was sequenced in a study of blood T cells in healthy people across ages. Primers used in a second PCR of roughly 6 to 11 cycles were a sample-barcoded 5' primer and a J-beta primer mix. TCRdb ran MiXCR on the 5' RACE reads and lists one entry per CDR3 protein. The table lists about 730,000 distinct CDR3 sequences, 35% to 45% of them singletons. Sequenced sample: blood. Source of these receptors: a woman aged 55-70 years in good health.

This clonotype was detected many times. V and J are TRBV7-2 and TRBJ2-2, with 9 bases aligning to TRBD2. The J segment lost 0 bases and the V segment lost 1 base, leaving 6 bases of the junction unmatched. Germline V gene data show CDR1 as SGHTA and CDR2 as FQGNSA. CDR3 length equals 18 residues. The CDR3 coding sequence is TGTGCCAGCAGCTTAGTGCTAGCGGGGACAACGAACACCGGGGAGCTGTTTTTT. Translation gives CASSLVLAGTTNTGELFF.

This clonotype was counted a few times. The rearrangement joins TRBV7-2 to TRBJ2-1, with 8 bases fitting TRBD1. V lost 1 base to trimming and J lost 5 bases; unmatched junction nucleotides: 4. From germline, CDR1 is SGHTA and CDR2 FQGNSA. This CDR3 comprises 15 residues. The CDR3 loop is CASSLGGQANNEQFF. CDR3 in DNA: TGTGCCAGCAGCTTAGGGGGACAGGCCAACAATGAGCAGTTCTTC.

A single count supports this clonotype. A much larger clonotype is one base distant, so this may be a read error. The gene calls are TRBV29-1 and TRBJ2-1; 8 bases match TRBD1. In germline, CDR1 is SQVTM, CDR2 ANQGSEA. The CDR3 is 13 residues long. J gave up 13 bases and V 7 bases, and 15 bases lay outside the gene matches. Here the CDR3 reads CSARTGSGETQFF. The CDR3 coding sequence is TGCAGCGCCAGGACAGGGTCTGGGGAGACCCAGTTCTTC.

V is TRBV9 and J is TRBJ1-1, with D unclear. CDR1 and CDR2 (germline): SGDLS, YYNGEE. The CDR3 totals 14 residues. Trimming took off 0 bases at V and 5 bases at J, with 11 bases between the two ends. CDR3 amino acids: CASSVGGLVTEAFF. For the CDR3, the DNA is TGTGCCAGCAGCGTAGGGGGTTTAGTGACTGAAGCTTTCTTT.

The chain is built from TRBV9 and TRBJ2-1; D might be TRBD1 or TRBD2, each matching 6 bases. The CDR3 covers 15 residues. V shed 0 bases and J shed 8 bases, with 15 bases lying between them. CDR1 is SGDLS and CDR2 is YYNGEE in the germline V gene. The CDR3 region is CASSVGARRGDEQFF. Written as DNA, the CDR3 is TGTGCCAGCAGCGTAGGAGCCCGAAGGGGGGATGAGCAGTTCTTC.

V gene TRBV7-3 combines with J gene TRBJ2-5, with 7 bases fitting TRBD2. This CDR3 is built from 15 residues. V gave up 3 bases and J gave up 11 bases; unmatched junction bases: 15. Germline V CDR1 and CDR2: SGHTA, FQGTGA. The CDR3 here is CASSFGTIHPDEQYF. The DNA for the CDR3 is TGTGCCAGCAGCTTTGGGACTATTCACCCGGATGAGCAGTACTTC.

This chain's CDR3 is CASSSSAGTGKYEQYF. In nucleotides, the CDR3 is TGTGCCAGCAGCTCATCCGCAGGGACAGGGAAGTACGAGCAGTACTTC. The V call is TRBV7-6, the J call TRBJ2-7, with 9 bases identical to TRBD1. The trim removed 4 bases at V and 4 bases at J, leaving 11 bases unmatched. CDR1 is SGHVS and CDR2 is FNYEAQ in the germline V gene. This CDR3 region has 16 residues.

This sequence joins TRBV7-3 and TRBJ2-3; 12 nucleotides match TRBD2. The germline CDR1 and CDR2 sequences are SGHTA and FQGTGA. After removal of 5 bases from V and 9 bases from J, the junction contained 15 bases not matched to a gene. The CDR3 covers 17 residues. CDR3 sequence: CASSETLAGGPGGTQYF. The DNA for the CDR3 is TGTGCCAGCAGCGAGACTCTAGCGGGGGGGCCAGGGGGAACGCAGTATTTT.

This clonotype came up a few times. The junction departs from the called germline gene at one end, perhaps through a read error. This chain connects TRBV9 to TRBJ1-5; the D gene is possibly TRBD1 (5 bases). Germline CDR1 and CDR2: SGDLS and YYNGEE. This CDR3 is built from 14 residues. CDR3 loop: CASSVGVSNQPQHF. The DNA for the CDR3 is TGTGCTAGCAGCGTAGGGGTTAGCAATCAGCCCCAGCATTTT.

In its sample, this clonotype was seen a few times. A much more abundant neighbour one base away suggests this may be a read error. J is TRBJ2-5 and V is TRBV7-2; possibly TRBD2 for D (6 bases). V gave up 6 bases and J gave up 5 bases, with 16 bases separating them. CDR3 length: 14 residues. Germline loops: CDR1 SGHTA, CDR2 FQGNSA. Here the CDR3 reads CASSAGLPGETQYF. CDR3 bases: TGTGCCAGCAGTGCGGGACTCCCGGGGGAGACCCAGTACTTC.

In this sample, this clonotype turned up a few times. The chain employs TRBV28 and TRBJ2-1; D unclear. This CDR3 is 13 amino acids long. V was shortened by 4 bases and J by 6 bases, with 10 bases between the two germline ends. Germline V gives CDR1 MDHEN, CDR2 SYDVKM. The CDR3 here is CASSSLTGNEQFF. As DNA, the CDR3 is TGTGCCAGCAGTTCCTTGACCGGCAATGAGCAGTTCTTC. The full variable domain, rest sourced from reference TRBV28 and TRBJ2-1, is DVKVTQSSRYLVKRTGEKVFLECVQDMDHENMFWYRQDPGLGLRLIYFSYDVKMKEKGDIPEGYSVSREKKERFSLILESASTNQTSMYLCASSSLTGNEQFFGPGTRLTVL.

The chain has TRBV7-6 and TRBJ2-1; 9 bases align to TRBD2. Germline CDR1 is SGHVS and CDR2 is FNYEAQ. The CDR3 runs to 14 residues. V shed 5 bases and J 6 bases; nucleotides not matched to a gene: 5. The CDR3 protein is CASSQTLAGNEQFF. As DNA, the CDR3 is TGTGCCAGCAGCCAAACACTAGCGGGCAATGAGCAGTTCTTC.

V gene TRBV2 combines with J gene TRBJ2-5; possible D gene TRBD2, 5 bases. Trimming shortened V by 2 bases and J by 2 bases, and 15 bases separated the two germline ends. This CDR3 comprises 16 residues. Germline assignment: CDR1 SNHLY and CDR2 FYNNEI. This CDR3 reads CASSEIGQRIQETQYF. For the CDR3, the DNA is TGTGCCAGCAGTGAAATCGGCCAGCGGATACAAGAGACCCAGTACTTC.

This clonotype has at least ten counts. This chain uses TRBV19 with TRBJ2-7; 9 bases fit TRBD1. CDR1 and CDR2 (germline): LNHDA, SQIVND (reference sequence). The V gene end was trimmed by 7 bases and the J gene end by 4 bases; junction bases not matched to a gene: 11. This CDR3 spans 15 amino acids. CDR3 nucleotides: TGTGCCAGTACCATTACCGGGACAGGGCAATACGAGCAGTACTTC. It translates to CASTITGTGQYEQYF.

This clonotype was seen more than once but under ten times. The chain combines TRBV5-1 with TRBJ2-3; D gene uncertain. CDR1 is SGHRS, CDR2 YFSETQ, per germline. V dropped 5 bases and J dropped 0 bases, with 16 bases sitting between them. This CDR3 contains 16 residues. CDR3 nucleotide sequence: TGCGCCAGCAGACCCCCGGGCGGAACTAGCACAGATACGCAGTATTTT. Residues: CASRPPGGTSTDTQYF.

CDR3 in DNA: TGTGCCAGCAACCCAGGGGCGGAGACCCAGTACTTC. This sequence encodes CASNPGAETQYF. The chain uses TRBV6-2 or TRBV6-3 and TRBJ2-5, with a tentative D call TRBD1 (6 bases). The length of the CDR3 is 12 residues. CDR1 and CDR2 from the germline V gene are MNHEY and SVGEGT. Between the trimmed V and J ends, which lost 7 bases and 5 bases, there was a span of 11 bases.